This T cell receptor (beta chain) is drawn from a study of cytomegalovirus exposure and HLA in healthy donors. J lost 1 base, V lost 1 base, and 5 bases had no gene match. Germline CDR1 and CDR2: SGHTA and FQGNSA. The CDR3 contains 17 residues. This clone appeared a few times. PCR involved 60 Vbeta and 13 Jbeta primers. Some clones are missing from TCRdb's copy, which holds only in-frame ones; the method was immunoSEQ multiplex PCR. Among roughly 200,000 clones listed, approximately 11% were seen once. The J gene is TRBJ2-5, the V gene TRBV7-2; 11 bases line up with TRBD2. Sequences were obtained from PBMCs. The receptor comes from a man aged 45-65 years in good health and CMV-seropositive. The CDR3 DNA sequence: TGTGCCAGCAGCTTAGGGGTAGCGGGGGGGCCCCAAGAGACCCAGTACTTC. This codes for CASSLGVAGGPQETQYF.